Presented here are 19 T cell receptor beta chains from one specimen sequenced in a study of control samples from healthy donors and cancer patients. Measured with immunoSEQ multiplex PCR; TCRdb has only the in-frame clones, and not every one. The repertoire has roughly 120,000 clones, approximately 90% of them found once; the top ten carry about 2.5%. The sequenced sample consisted of blood. These receptors originate from a woman in her 70s in good health.

The chain recombines TRBV6-5 with TRBJ1-6, with 8 bases aligning to TRBD1. There are 14 residues in the CDR3. With V trimmed by 5 bases and J by 13 bases, 10 bases remained unmatched. Germline V gene data show CDR1 as MNHEY and CDR2 as SVGAGI. CDR3 residues: CASSQVDRGQPLHF. The CDR3 DNA reads as TGTGCCAGCAGTCAGGTAGACAGGGGCCAGCCCCTCCACTTT.

The chain joins TRBV24-1 to TRBJ2-7; D might be TRBD1 (6 bases). The germline CDR1 and CDR2 sequences are KGHDR and SFDVKD. Trimming removed 10 bases from V and 4 bases from J, with 28 bases in between. The CDR3 length is 17 residues. As DNA, the CDR3 is TGTGCCACTATGCCCCTACGCCGGGACACAATAGGATACGAGCAGTACTTC. Protein: CATMPLRRDTIGYEQYF.

V usage is TRBV10-3 and J usage is TRBJ2-5; D ambiguous. Trimming removed 0 bases from V and 6 bases from J, with 11 bases in between. The CDR3 is 14 amino acids. CDR1 and CDR2 (germline): ENHRY, SYGVKD. DNA of the CDR3: TGTGCCATCAGTGAGTCACTGGACGGCAAGACCCAGTACTTC. It encodes CAISESLDGKTQYF.

The CDR3 DNA follows: TGTGCCAGCAGCCGAGACCGAGAAAAACTGTTTTTT. Amino acid sequence: CASSRDREKLFF. V is TRBV7-8 and J is TRBJ1-4, with D unresolved. Germline V CDR1 and CDR2: SGHVS, FQNEAQ. This CDR3 is built from 12 residues. With 5 bases removed from V and 8 bases from J, the gap between germline ends came to 9 bases.

CDR3 residues: CASSVEAGRGAFF. The CDR3 coding sequence is TGTGCCAGCAGCGTAGAAGCCGGGCGCGGAGCTTTCTTT. This chain connects TRBV9 to TRBJ1-1; no reliable D call. Trimming pared 0 bases from V and 10 bases from J, leaving 13 bases between. CDR3 length: 13 amino acids. In germline, CDR1 is SGDLS, CDR2 YYNGEE.

CDR3 DNA sequence: TGTGCCAGCAGCGAGGGCACCGGGGAGCTGTTTTTT. This translates into CASSEGTGELFF. V gene TRBV7-3 combines with J gene TRBJ2-2; weak D call: TRBD2 (5 bases). This CDR3 is built from 12 residues. V lost 5 bases, J lost 4 bases, and 5 bases lay in between. The germline V gene has CDR1 SGHTA and CDR2 FQGTGA. The full variable domain, in which reference TRBV7-3 and TRBJ2-2 provide the parts outside the CDR3, is GAGVSQTPSNKVTEKGKYVELRCDPISGHTALYWYRQSLGQGPEFLIYFQGTGAADDSGLPNDRFFAVRPEGSVSTLKIQRTERGDSAVYLCASSEGTGELFFGEGSRLTVL.

The chain uses TRBV6-2 or TRBV6-3 and TRBJ1-5; D is uncertain. V lost 4 bases, J lost 7 bases, and 20 bases lay in between. The CDR3 consists of 16 residues. Germline V gene data show CDR1 as MNHEY and CDR2 as SVGEGT. CDR3 sequence reads: CASSLLPGVGSQPQHF. For the CDR3, the DNA is TGTGCCAGCAGTTTGCTCCCAGGTGTTGGATCCCAGCCCCAGCATTTT.

This sequence joins TRBV10-2 and TRBJ1-2, with D perhaps matching TRBD1 (5 bases). Germline values: CDR1 WSHSY, CDR2 SAAADI. The length of the CDR3 is 14 residues. V was pared by 5 bases and J by 6 bases, with 16 bases between. In nucleotides, the CDR3 is TGCGCCAGCAGTCGGGACGGATCCTGGGATGGCTACACCTTC. Its translation: CASSRDGSWDGYTF.

The chain couples TRBV11-2 to TRBJ1-3; D perhaps matches TRBD1 (6 bases). The V and J ends lost 4 bases and 4 bases respectively, with 8 bases between them. The length of the CDR3 is 13 residues. Germline CDR1 reads SGHAT; CDR2 reads FQNNGV. CDR3 in amino acids: CASSYRAGNTIYF. The CDR3 DNA is TGTGCCAGCAGCTACAGGGCGGGAAACACCATATATTTT.

The rearrangement uses TRBV12-3 or TRBV12-4 and TRBJ1-5; D is unresolved. V was shortened by 7 bases and J by 8 bases, with 15 bases between the two germline ends. CDR3 length equals 13 residues. The CDR3 reads CASTTDPFKPQHF. CDR3 bases: TGTGCCAGCACCACGGACCCGTTTAAGCCCCAGCATTTT.

The chain recombines TRBV5-1 with TRBJ2-5; TRBD1 matches at 8 bases. The CDR3 length is 17 residues. Trimming removed 0 bases from V and 2 bases from J; junction bases left unmatched: 9. Germline V CDR1 and CDR2: SGHRS, YFSETQ. CDR3 sequence reads: CASSLGQGRVWQETQYF. For the CDR3, the DNA is TGCGCCAGCAGCTTGGGACAGGGGAGAGTGTGGCAAGAGACCCAGTACTTC.

The count of this clone is one. This chain uses TRBV5-1 with TRBJ2-3; 12 nucleotides align to TRBD2. J gave up 3 bases and V 3 bases, and 2 bases lay outside the gene matches. The CDR3 length is 15 residues. Germline V lookup: CDR1 SGHRS, CDR2 YFSETQ. CDR3 in amino acids: CASSWTSGATDTQYF. In DNA, the CDR3 is TGCGCCAGCAGCTGGACTAGCGGGGCGACAGATACGCAGTATTTT.

The table lists this clone with a few counts. V usage is TRBV2 and J usage is TRBJ1-2; D may be TRBD1 (5 bases). The CDR3 has 11 amino acids. V was pared by 8 bases and J by 3 bases, with 7 bases between. Germline V gene lookup returns CDR1 SNHLY and CDR2 FYNNEI. CDR3: CASARDYGYTF. DNA of the CDR3: TGTGCCAGCGCCAGGGACTATGGCTACACCTTC.

This chain connects TRBV14 to TRBJ1-3; D not certain. This CDR3 comprises 14 residues. From germline, CDR1 is SGHDN and CDR2 FVKESK. V was shortened by 4 bases and J by 2 bases, with 9 bases between the two germline ends. The DNA of the CDR3 is TGTGCCAGCAGCCGCGGCGGGGCTGGAAACACCATATATTTT. This gives the protein CASSRGGAGNTIYF.

CDR3 loop: CASSSNWGGGEAFF. The CDR3, as DNA: TGTGCCAGCAGCTCTAACTGGGGAGGGGGTGAAGCTTTCTTT. The chain couples TRBV7-9 to TRBJ1-1; tentative D call: TRBD1 (6 bases). CDR1 is SEHNR and CDR2 is FQNEAQ in the germline V gene (reference sequence). The CDR3 is made up of 14 amino acids. Trimming left V 4 bases short and J 7 bases short, with 16 bases between.

The CDR3 sequence: CASSQGFQPQHF. The CDR3 nucleotides read TGTGCCAGCAGCCAAGGGTTTCAGCCCCAGCATTTT. The chain is built from TRBV3-1 (or the pseudogene TRBV3-2) and TRBJ1-5; D gene ambiguous. Germline V gene data show CDR1 as LGHDT and CDR2 as YNNKEL (reference sequence). Trimming stripped 1 base from V and 6 bases from J, with 4 bases between. CDR3 length: 12 amino acids.

The V and J genes are TRBV25-1 and TRBJ2-7; unclear D gene. There are 16 residues in the CDR3. Trimming removed 5 bases at V and 4 bases at J, with 21 bases between. CDR1 is MGHDK and CDR2 is SYGVNS in the germline V gene. The CDR3 nucleotides are TGTGCCAGCAGTCGTCGACCAGGCGAGTTGGGTTACGAGCAGTACTTC. Translation gives CASSRRPGELGYEQYF.

With regard to this clone: Other DNA sequences within the sample encode an identical CDR3. This rearrangement joins TRBV5-1 to TRBJ1-4, with 9 bases that match TRBD1. CDR1 and CDR2 from the germline V gene are SGHRS and YFSETQ. V lost 1 base, J lost 4 bases, and 2 bases stayed unmatched. This CDR3 is built from 15 residues. The CDR3 reads CASSLLGQGNEKLFF. CDR3 in DNA: TGCGCCAGCAGCTTGCTGGGACAGGGTAATGAAAAACTGTTTTTT.

This chain links TRBV5-1 with TRBJ1-1; D call uncertain. V shed 3 bases and J shed 3 bases, with 15 bases lying between them. CDR1 is SGHRS and CDR2 is YFSETQ in the germline V gene. This CDR3 comprises 15 residues. In DNA, the CDR3 is TGCGCCAGCAGCTGGACGCGTGGAGGCGACACTGAAGCTTTCTTT. Amino acids: CASSWTRGGDTEAFF.